The 20 T cell receptor beta chains below all came from one sample that was sequenced in a study of T cell responses to AZD1222 COVID-19 vaccine. Only in-frame clones appear in the TCRdb table, and some are missing; sequencing was by immunoSEQ multiplex PCR. The table lists 140,000 to 150,000 clones, more than 75% of them singletons. The source material was peripheral blood, sampled on day 0 of MenACWY control vaccination. Every receptor here comes from an adult in good health.

The gene calls are TRBV6-5 and TRBJ2-2; maybe TRBD2 (6 bases). CDR1 MNHEY and CDR2 SVGAGI come from the germline V gene. This CDR3 contains 15 residues. Trimming shortened V by 4 bases and J by 7 bases, and 16 bases separated the two germline ends. DNA for the CDR3: TGTGCCAGCAGTTCGCCTAACAGGCGGGGCGGGGAGCTGTTTTTT. Protein sequence: CASSSPNRRGGELFF.

This clone was seen only a few times. This chain joins TRBV15 and TRBJ1-4, with a tentative D call TRBD1 (5 bases). Germline V gene data show CDR1 as LNHNV and CDR2 as YYDKDF (reference sequence). V dropped 4 bases and J dropped 6 bases, with 18 bases sitting between them. The CDR3 is 16 residues long. CDR3 loop: CATSTGLGRGDEKLFF. The CDR3 DNA follows: TGTGCCACCAGCACAGGATTAGGCAGAGGGGATGAAAAACTGTTTTTT.

The V gene is TRBV18, the J gene TRBJ1-5, with D possibly being TRBD1 (6 bases). Germline assignment: CDR1 KGHSH and CDR2 LQKENI. V lost 2 bases to trimming and J lost 0 bases, with 14 bases between them. The CDR3 has 17 amino acids. In DNA form, the CDR3 reads TGTGCCAGCTCACCAGGTGAGGGGGGAAATAGCAATCAGCCCCAGCATTTT. Protein product: CASSPGEGGNSNQPQHF.

V gene TRBV5-1 combines with J gene TRBJ1-1; possibly TRBD1 for D (6 bases). The germline V gene has CDR1 SGHRS and CDR2 YFSETQ. V shed 1 base and J shed 1 base, with 11 bases lying between them. This CDR3 contains 15 residues. This CDR3 reads CASSLSGASNTEAFF. DNA of the CDR3: TGCGCCAGCAGCTTGTCGGGGGCTTCGAACACTGAAGCTTTCTTT. Supplemented by reference TRBV5-1 and TRBJ1-1, the full variable domain reads KAGVTQTPRYLIKTRGQQVTLSCSPISGHRSVSWYQQTPGQGLQFLFEYFSETQRNKGNFPGRFSGRQFSNSRSEMNVSTLELGDSALYLCASSLSGASNTEAFFGQGTRLTVV.

The chain couples TRBV4-1 to TRBJ2-7; D gene uncertain. Germline V CDR1 and CDR2: MGHRA, YSYEKL. The CDR3 spans 13 residues. Trimming removed 3 bases from V and 2 bases from J, with 8 bases in between. The CDR3 spells CASSHPAAYEQYF. Here the CDR3 DNA reads TGCGCCAGCAGCCACCCTGCGGCCTACGAGCAGTACTTC.

The CDR3 DNA follows: TGCGCCAGCAGCCCCAGGGACCCAACCACAGATACGCAGTATTTT. Amino acid sequence: CASSPRDPTTDTQYF. The chain uses TRBV5-1 and TRBJ2-3; possibly TRBD1 or TRBD2 for D (5 bases each). CDR1 and CDR2 from the germline V gene are SGHRS and YFSETQ. Trimming took 4 bases from V and 2 from J, leaving 14 bases between them. This CDR3 is 15 amino acids long.

A few counts support this clone. For the CDR3, the DNA is TGTGCCAGCAGCGTCGGGGGGAACAGCGCGATCTCTGGGGCCAACGTCCTGACTTTC. It translates to CASSVGGNSAISGANVLTF. V usage is TRBV9 and J usage is TRBJ2-6; 7 bases agree with TRBD2. J lost 0 bases, V lost 2 bases, and 11 bases had no gene match. Per the germline V gene, CDR1 is SGDLS and CDR2 is YYNGEE. The CDR3 spans 19 residues.

The J gene is TRBJ2-7, the V gene TRBV19; no reliable D call. V lost 5 bases, J lost 4 bases, and 12 bases lay in between. This CDR3 spans 13 amino acids. Germline lookup yields CDR1 LNHDA and CDR2 SQIVND (reference sequence). CDR3 protein: CASSLNSIYEQYF. For the CDR3, the DNA is TGTGCCAGTAGTCTAAACAGCATTTACGAGCAGTACTTC.

This clone has a handful of counts. V is TRBV7-9 and J is TRBJ1-3; no firm D call. The germline CDR1 and CDR2 sequences are SEHNR and FQNEAQ (reference sequence). The CDR3 has 15 amino acids. Trimming pared 1 base from V and 6 bases from J, leaving 13 bases between. The CDR3 bases are TGTGCCAGCAGCTTAGATGGGAGCGCGACAAACACCATATATTTT. Protein sequence: CASSLDGSATNTIYF.

This chain links TRBV28 with TRBJ1-5, with a weak D call TRBD1 (5 bases). V was shortened by 3 bases and J by 0 bases, with 15 bases between the two germline ends. Germline V gene sequence: CDR1 MDHEN, CDR2 SYDVKM. This CDR3 has 17 amino acids. The CDR3, as DNA: TGTGCCAGCAGTTTTATAAAGGGGTCTCTTAGCAATCAGCCCCAGCATTTT. Its translation is CASSFIKGSLSNQPQHF.

This chain links TRBV6-1 with TRBJ2-2; the match to TRBD2 covers 8 bases. Germline trimming cut 2 bases from V and 1 base from J; bases unmatched to any gene: 9. This CDR3 has 18 residues. Germline lookup yields CDR1 MNHNS and CDR2 SASEGT. The CDR3 sequence: CASSELISGAMNTGELFF. The CDR3 DNA sequence: TGTGCCAGCAGTGAATTGATTAGCGGGGCCATGAACACCGGGGAGCTGTTTTTT.

In this sample, this clone turned up once. The chain employs TRBV15 and TRBJ1-2; D ambiguous. V was cut by 5 bases and J by 0 bases, with 7 bases left in between. There are 13 residues in the CDR3. Looked up from germline, CDR1 is LNHNV and CDR2 is YYDKDF (reference sequence). For the CDR3, the DNA is TGTGCCACCAGCCCCGAGGCTAACTATGGCTACACCTTC. It codes for CATSPEANYGYTF.

CDR3 DNA sequence: TGCGCCAGCAGCCAAGAGGGCCGGGGTTCACCCCTCCACTTT. This gives the protein CASSQEGRGSPLHF. V usage is TRBV4-1 and J usage is TRBJ1-6; D is undetermined. V dropped 0 bases and J dropped 9 bases, with 9 bases sitting between them. The CDR3 is 14 amino acids. Germline CDR1 and CDR2: MGHRA and YSYEKL.

V usage is TRBV10-2 and J usage is TRBJ1-1, with TRBD1 as a possible D gene (5 bases). CDR1 and CDR2 (germline): WSHSY, SAAADI. This CDR3 comprises 15 residues. V gave up 4 bases and J gave up 2 bases, with 14 bases separating them. CDR3 nucleotides: TGCGCCAGCAGTGCCGCTCAGGGATACAACACTGAAGCTTTCTTT. Translation: CASSAAQGYNTEAFF.

The rearrangement joins TRBV3-1 (or the pseudogene TRBV3-2) to TRBJ1-2; D might be TRBD1 (5 bases). V dropped 0 bases and J dropped 6 bases, with 8 bases sitting between them. Germline CDR1 LGHDT, CDR2 YNNKEL (reference sequence). The CDR3 length is 13 residues. CDR3 in DNA: TGTGCCAGCAGCCAAGAATGGGGGAATGGCTACACCTTC. It translates to CASSQEWGNGYTF.

This clone was seen a handful of times. The CDR3 DNA is TGTGCCAGCCGCGGACCAACTAATGAAAAACTGTTTTTT. This encodes CASRGPTNEKLFF. The chain combines TRBV18 with TRBJ1-4, with unresolved D. Between the trimmed V and J ends, which lost 8 bases and 0 bases, there was a span of 7 bases. The CDR3 consists of 13 residues. Germline CDR1 and CDR2: KGHSH and LQKENI. The whole variable domain, filled in from reference TRBV18 and TRBJ1-4, reads NAGVMQNPRHLVRRRGQEARLRCSPMKGHSHVYWYRQLPEEGLKFMVYLQKENIIDESGMPKERFSAEFPKEGPSILRIQQVVRGDSAAYFCASRGPTNEKLFFGSGTQLSVL.

The genes are TRBV19 and TRBJ2-7; D might be TRBD1 or TRBD2, each matching 5 bases. Looked up from germline, CDR1 is LNHDA and CDR2 is SQIVND (reference sequence). The V end lost 3 bases, the J end lost 1 base, and 13 bases lay between the germline ends. This CDR3 spans 15 amino acids. This CDR3 is CASSIAGTESYEQYF. CDR3 coding DNA: TGTGCCAGTAGTATTGCCGGGACGGAATCCTACGAGCAGTACTTC.

The rearrangement joins TRBV21-1 to TRBJ2-2; TRBD1, the table's D call, lacks a check against the DNA. TRBV21-1 is annotated as a pseudogene. The CDR3 runs 13 residues. The DNA of the CDR3 is TGTGCCAGTCCGAAGGGGGCCACCGGGGAGCTGTTTTTT. Amino acid sequence: CASPKGATGELFF.

This sequence joins TRBV11-1 and TRBJ2-2, with a tentative D call TRBD1 (6 bases). This CDR3 has 14 amino acids. The V end was cut by 4 bases, the J end by 3 bases, with 9 bases between. Germline CDR1 reads SGHAT; CDR2 reads FQDESV (reference sequence). The CDR3 bases are TGTGCCAGCAGCTCCGGACAGCACACCGGGGAGCTGTTTTTT. Translation: CASSSGQHTGELFF.

This chain uses TRBV19 with TRBJ1-2; D possibly corresponds to TRBD1 (5 bases). V was trimmed by 4 bases and J by 0 bases, leaving 9 bases between them. This CDR3 contains 14 residues. Germline loops: CDR1 LNHDA, CDR2 SQIVND (reference sequence). The CDR3: CASSRQRTNYGYTF. In DNA form, the CDR3 reads TGTGCCAGTAGTAGACAGAGAACTAACTATGGCTACACCTTC.